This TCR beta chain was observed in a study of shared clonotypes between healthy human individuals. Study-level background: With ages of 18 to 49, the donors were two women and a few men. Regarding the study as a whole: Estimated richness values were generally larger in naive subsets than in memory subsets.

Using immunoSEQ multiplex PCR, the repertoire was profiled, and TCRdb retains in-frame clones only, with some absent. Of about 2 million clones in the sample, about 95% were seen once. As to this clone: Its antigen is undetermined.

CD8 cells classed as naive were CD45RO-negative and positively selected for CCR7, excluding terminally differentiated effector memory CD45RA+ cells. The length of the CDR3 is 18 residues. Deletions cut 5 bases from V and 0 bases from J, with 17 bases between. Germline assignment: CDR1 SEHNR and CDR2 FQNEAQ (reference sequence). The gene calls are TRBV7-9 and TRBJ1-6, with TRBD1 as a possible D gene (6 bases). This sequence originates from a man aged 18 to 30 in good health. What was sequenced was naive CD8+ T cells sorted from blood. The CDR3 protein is CASSLWTASSSYNSPLHF. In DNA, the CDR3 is TGTGCCAGCAGCCTCTGGACAGCTTCGAGCTCCTATAATTCACCCCTCCACTTT. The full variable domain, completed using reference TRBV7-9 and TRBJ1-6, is DTGVSQNPRHKITKRGQNVTFRCDPISEHNRLYWYRQTLGQGPEFLTYFQNEAQLEKSRLLSDRFSAERPKGSFSTLEIQRTEQGDSAMYLCASSLWTASSSYNSPLHFGNGTRLTVT.